There are a few counts of the clone carrying this TCR beta chain. The data were obtained in a study of blood T cells in healthy people across ages. The ends lost 2 bases at V and 8 bases at J; junction bases unmatched: 6. The CDR3 totals 15 residues. Germline loops: CDR1 SGHVS, CDR2 FNYEAQ. Using a J-beta primer mix together with a sample-barcoded 5' primer, a second PCR was run for about 7 to 12 cycles. TCRdb re-called the 5' RACE reads through MiXCR, storing one row per CDR3 protein. The top ten clones hold 0.75% of a sample with under 1,100,000 distinct CDR3 sequences, approximately 26% of them seen once. In addition, the sample was reused for a study of T cells of mothers and their children.

This sequence was found in a girl aged 2 to 10 in good health. The V call is TRBV7-6, the J call TRBJ1-6; the match to TRBD1 covers 7 bases. Sample: blood. CDR3 amino acids: CASSLSTGWDSPLHF. The CDR3 nucleotides are TGTGCCAGCAGCTTATCGACAGGGTGGGATTCACCCCTCCACTTT.